The present TCR beta chain was sequenced within a study of blood T cell repertoires in COVID-19. Libraries were prepared by immunoSEQ multiplex PCR; TCRdb keeps only in-frame clonotypes and omits some of them. The sample lists roughly 170,000 clones; roughly 70% were seen once. This clone was detected a few times. The clonotype originates from a woman older than 75 with acute or convalescent COVID-19. Sample: peripheral blood.

CDR3 DNA sequence: TGTGCCAGTAGTCCCCAGGGTGGGCAGCCCCAGCATTTT. Its protein is CASSPQGGQPQHF. The rearrangement joins TRBV19 to TRBJ1-5; tentative D call: TRBD1 (5 bases). The length of the CDR3 is 13 residues. V dropped 5 bases and J dropped 7 bases, with 12 bases sitting between them. Looked up from germline, CDR1 is LNHDA and CDR2 is SQIVND (reference sequence).